What follows are 25 T cell receptor beta chains derived from one specimen sequenced in a study of blood T cell repertoires in COVID-19. Generated by immunoSEQ multiplex PCR, the TCRdb table keeps only in-frame clones and is missing some. In the table there are 240,000 or so clones, 70% to 85% of which are singletons. Sequencing used peripheral blood. The receptors derive from a woman aged 80 or over with acute or convalescent COVID-19.

V gene TRBV5-1 combines with J gene TRBJ1-1, with 9 nucleotides matching TRBD1. The junction had 14 bases not matched to a gene; V was cut back by 3 bases and J by 11 bases. CDR1 and CDR2 from the germline V gene are SGHRS and YFSETQ. The CDR3 sequence is 15 residues long. The CDR3 DNA is TGCGCCAGCAGCTCGGACCCCGGGACAGGGAATCGTGCTTTCTTT. This translates into CASSSDPGTGNRAFF.

J is TRBJ1-5 and V is TRBV19; 8 nucleotides align to TRBD1. The CDR3 loop spans 16 amino acids. CDR1 and CDR2 (germline): LNHDA, SQIVND (reference sequence). The trim removed 10 bases at V and 7 bases at J, leaving 18 bases unmatched. The CDR3 DNA sequence: TGTGCCACCCAGGAGCAGGGGGCCGGTTTATGGCAGCCCCAGCATTTT. It codes for CATQEQGAGLWQPQHF.

This clone was seen a few times. Germline and junction disagree at one end, which may indicate a read error. The chain joins TRBV3-1 (or the pseudogene TRBV3-2) to TRBJ2-7; D is unresolved. The CDR3 sequence is 10 residues long. The germline V gene encodes CDR1 LGHDT and CDR2 YNNKEL (reference sequence). As DNA, the CDR3 is TGTGCCAGCAGCCAGTCTAGACGGGACTTC. The encoded protein is CASSQSRRDF.

The rearrangement joins TRBV19 to TRBJ1-2, with 7 bases identical to TRBD1. This CDR3 spans 14 amino acids. Germline V gives CDR1 LNHDA, CDR2 SQIVND (reference sequence). V shed 7 bases and J 4 bases; nucleotides not matched to a gene: 9. The CDR3 nucleotides read TGTGCCAGTACCACTCACGACAGGGCCTATGGCTACACCTTC. As protein: CASTTHDRAYGYTF.

This clone was recorded a few times. The CDR3 nucleotides are TGCGCCAGCAGCCCCGATACCGGGACACACTATGGCTACACCTTC. Protein: CASSPDTGTHYGYTF. The chain is built from TRBV4-1 and TRBJ1-2, with D perhaps TRBD1 (6 bases). V was cut by 4 bases and J by 3 bases, with 15 bases left in between. The germline V gene encodes CDR1 MGHRA and CDR2 YSYEKL. The CDR3 extends over 15 amino acids.

The rearrangement links TRBV6-6 to TRBJ1-2; possibly TRBD1 for D (5 bases). V was shortened by 1 base and J by 3 bases, with 9 bases between the two germline ends. Per the germline V gene, CDR1 is MNHNY and CDR2 is SVGAGI (reference sequence). CDR3 size: 14 residues. DNA of the CDR3: TGTGCCAGCAGTTACTTAACAGGAGACTATGGCTACACCTTC. Protein product: CASSYLTGDYGYTF.

The V and J genes are TRBV19 and TRBJ2-4; the D gene is possibly TRBD1 (6 bases). The CDR3 spans 15 residues. V was shortened by 7 bases and J by 1 base, with 14 bases between the two germline ends. Germline loops: CDR1 LNHDA, CDR2 SQIVND (reference sequence). The CDR3 nucleotides read TGTGCCAGTACTACAGGGATCCGGGCCAAAAACATTCAGTACTTC. It yields the protein CASTTGIRAKNIQYF.

The chain couples TRBV7-2 to TRBJ2-7; D is perhaps TRBD1 (6 bases). Germline CDR1 and CDR2: SGHTA and FQGNSA. CDR3 length equals 15 residues. V lost 5 bases to trimming and J lost 4 bases, with 18 bases between them. The CDR3 nucleotides are TGTGCCAGCAGCCAGGGTAGGGGGAAGACGTACGAGCAGTACTTC. Its translation is CASSQGRGKTYEQYF.

V is TRBV4-2 and J is TRBJ2-1; 10 bases agree with TRBD2. This CDR3 is 16 amino acids long. Germline V gives CDR1 LGHNA, CDR2 YNFKEQ. The trim removed 2 bases at V and 6 bases at J, leaving 7 bases unmatched. CDR3 bases: TGTGCCAGCAGCCAAACGAGCGGGGGGGCTTCCAATGAGCAGTTCTTC. The encoded protein is CASSQTSGGASNEQFF.

The rearrangement links TRBV14 to TRBJ2-1, with 9 bases aligning to TRBD2. The ends lost 1 base at V and 10 bases at J; junction bases unmatched: 5. The length of the CDR3 is 14 residues. CDR1 is SGHDN and CDR2 is FVKESK in the germline V gene. Here the CDR3 reads CASSQVSGGTEQFF. In nucleotides, the CDR3 is TGTGCCAGCAGCCAAGTCAGCGGGGGGACAGAGCAGTTCTTC.

V gene TRBV30 combines with J gene TRBJ1-1; D perhaps matches TRBD1 (6 bases). The CDR3 loop spans 14 amino acids. Trimming cost V 1 base and J 3 bases, with 12 bases left between them. Germline V gives CDR1 GTSNPN, CDR2 SVGIG (reference sequence). CDR3 sequence: CAWSETGEDTEAFF. As DNA, the CDR3 is TGTGCCTGGAGTGAGACAGGCGAAGACACTGAAGCTTTCTTT.

The chain joins TRBV4-1 to TRBJ2-3, with 7 bases matching TRBD2. The CDR3 loop spans 18 amino acids. The V and J ends lost 3 bases and 0 bases, in that order; junction bases with no gene match: 12. From germline, CDR1 is MGHRA and CDR2 YSYEKL. The CDR3 bases are TGCGCCAGCAGCCAGGGTACGTCTAGCGGCGTTAGCACAGATACGCAGTATTTT. This codes for CASSQGTSSGVSTDTQYF.

Remarks on this clone: The sample carries other DNA sequences with the same CDR3. The chain carries TRBV24-1 and TRBJ1-5; no clear D gene. Germline CDR1 and CDR2: KGHDR and SFDVKD. The CDR3 sequence is 14 residues long. The germline V and J ends were trimmed by 1 base and 0 bases, with 3 bases remaining between them. The CDR3 here is CATSDFYSNQPQHF. CDR3 nucleotide sequence: TGTGCCACCAGTGATTTCTATAGCAATCAGCCCCAGCATTTT.

This sequence joins TRBV6-7 and TRBJ1-5, with 7 bases identical to TRBD1. TRBV6-7 is classed as an ORF, of uncertain function. With V trimmed by 4 bases and J by 6 bases, 6 bases remained unmatched. CDR3 length: 14 amino acids. CDR3 sequence reads: CASSSLDRLQPQHF. The CDR3 DNA sequence: TGTGCCAGCAGTTCCTTGGACAGGCTTCAGCCCCAGCATTTT.

The J gene is TRBJ1-1, the V gene TRBV9, with D unclear. Deletions cut 0 bases from V and 0 bases from J, with 9 bases between. Looked up from germline, CDR1 is SGDLS and CDR2 is YYNGEE. The CDR3 has 15 amino acids. The DNA for the CDR3 is TGTGCCAGCAGCGTAGGTAGCAGCTTGAACACTGAAGCTTTCTTT. As protein: CASSVGSSLNTEAFF. Complete variable domain (other parts from reference TRBV9 and TRBJ1-1): DSGVTQTPKHLITATGQRVTLRCSPRSGDLSVYWYQQSLDQGLQFLIQYYNGEERAKGNILERFSAQQFPDLHSELNLSSLELGDSALYFCASSVGSSLNTEAFFGQGTRLTVV.

The gene calls are TRBV2 and TRBJ2-6; D may be TRBD2 (7 bases). CDR1 is SNHLY and CDR2 is FYNNEI in the germline V gene. The CDR3 length is 16 residues. V lost 5 bases and J 2 bases, leaving 13 bases between the germline ends. CDR3 nucleotide sequence: TGTGCCAGCAGTACGGGGGGCATCGCTGGGGCCAACGTCCTGACTTTC. Its protein product is CASSTGGIAGANVLTF.

This sequence joins TRBV28 and TRBJ1-6; 8 bases fit TRBD1. The length of the CDR3 is 13 residues. The germline gives CDR1 MDHEN, CDR2 SYDVKM. V was pared by 8 bases and J by 7 bases, with 4 bases of the junction left unmatched. The CDR3 coding sequence is TGTGCCAGCCGACAGGGGTGGAATTCACCCCTCCACTTT. Its translation: CASRQGWNSPLHF.

This clone was seen a few times. The CDR3 spells CASSRPPSGAQYF. The CDR3 DNA reads as TGTGCCAGCAGCCGTCCACCGTCCGGGGCCCAGTACTTC. The chain couples TRBV4-2 to TRBJ2-5; perhaps TRBD2 as D (5 bases). The CDR3 covers 13 residues. Germline values: CDR1 LGHNA, CDR2 YNFKEQ. V dropped 4 bases and J dropped 9 bases, with 15 bases sitting between them.

CDR3 amino acids: CSALGLAGGREQFF. CDR3 DNA sequence: TGCAGCGCCCTGGGACTAGCGGGAGGGCGGGAGCAGTTCTTC. The chain is built from TRBV29-1 and TRBJ2-1; 16 bases are shared with TRBD2. The CDR3 totals 14 residues. Germline assignment: CDR1 SQVTM and CDR2 ANQGSEA. The V and J ends lost 7 bases and 10 bases, in that order; junction bases with no gene match: 7.

The chain couples TRBV28 to TRBJ1-2; TRBD1 matches 7 bases. The CDR3 contains 16 residues. V shed 3 bases and J 4 bases; nucleotides not matched to a gene: 11. Germline V gene data show CDR1 as MDHEN and CDR2 as SYDVKM. The CDR3 nucleotides are TGTGCCAGCAGTTTTTTAAAAGGGGGCGCGAGCTATGGCTACACCTTC. Its translation: CASSFLKGGASYGYTF.

V and J are TRBV7-3 and TRBJ1-1; TRBD1 aligns across 9 bases. Germline trimming cut 4 bases from V and 10 bases from J; bases unmatched to any gene: 7. Germline-derived CDR1 and CDR2 are SGHTA and FQGTGA. The CDR3 has 13 residues. The CDR3 coding sequence is TGTGCCAGCAGCTCCACAGGGGGCGGAATAGCTTTCTTT. It is translated as CASSSTGGGIAFF. Combining the CDR3 with reference TRBV7-3 and TRBJ1-1 gives the whole variable domain GAGVSQTPSNKVTEKGKYVELRCDPISGHTALYWYRQSLGQGPEFLIYFQGTGAADDSGLPNDRFFAVRPEGSVSTLKIQRTERGDSAVYLCASSSTGGGIAFFGQGTRLTVV.

This chain uses TRBV19 with TRBJ1-1, with D perhaps matching TRBD1 (6 bases). The V end lost 6 bases, the J end lost 5 bases, and 13 bases lay between the germline ends. The CDR3 loop spans 13 amino acids. In germline, CDR1 is LNHDA, CDR2 SQIVND (reference sequence). This chain's CDR3 is CASSLQGLTEAFF. CDR3 sequence (DNA): TGTGCCAGTAGCCTACAGGGATTGACTGAAGCTTTCTTT.

The CDR3 here is CASRALGVEQYF. The CDR3 DNA reads as TGTGCCAGCAGGGCCCTCGGGGTCGAGCAGTACTTC. The chain carries TRBV12-3 or TRBV12-4 and TRBJ2-7; a possible D gene is TRBD2 (5 bases). V gave up 6 bases and J gave up 6 bases, with 12 bases separating them. The CDR3 contains 12 residues.

The chain uses TRBV18 and TRBJ1-2; no clear D gene. V lost 3 bases and J 2 bases, leaving 13 bases between the germline ends. In germline, CDR1 is KGHSH, CDR2 LQKENI. The CDR3 contains 15 residues. For the CDR3, the DNA is TGTGCCAGCTCACCCGTAAAACTGCCGAACTATGGCTACACCTTC. Its protein product is CASSPVKLPNYGYTF.

This rearrangement joins TRBV5-5 to TRBJ2-1; 8 bases fit TRBD2. Germline CDR1 SGHKS, CDR2 YYEKEE (reference sequence). This CDR3 has 16 amino acids. V lost 4 bases to trimming and J lost 5 bases; unmatched junction nucleotides: 11. CDR3 in amino acids: CASSSNPGLENNEQFF. CDR3 in DNA: TGTGCCAGCAGCAGTAACCCGGGACTAGAAAACAATGAGCAGTTCTTC.